The 5 T cell receptor beta chains presented below share a single source sample, sequenced in a study of cytomegalovirus exposure and HLA in healthy donors. This PCR relied on a set of 60 Vbeta primers and 13 Jbeta primers. The protocol was immunoSEQ multiplex PCR, while the TCRdb copy is restricted to in-frame clones and leaves out a portion. The sample holds 90,000 to 100,000 clones, around 70% seen once. The sample was PBMCs. Every receptor here comes from a man aged 50-60 years in good health and CMV-seronegative.

This clone was seen a single time. The CDR3, as DNA: TGCAGCGTTGAAACGGGGATTAATGAAAAACTGTTTTTT. It translates to CSVETGINEKLFF. The chain carries TRBV29-1 and TRBJ1-4; D unresolved. This CDR3 region has 13 residues. The V and J ends lost 2 bases and 4 bases respectively, with 8 bases between them. Germline V gene lookup returns CDR1 SQVTM and CDR2 ANQGSEA.

The V call is TRBV30, the J call TRBJ1-5; tentative D call: TRBD1 (5 bases). V lost 0 bases, J lost 4 bases, and 10 bases lay in between. Germline V lookup: CDR1 GTSNPN, CDR2 SVGIG (reference sequence). The CDR3 contains 14 residues. The CDR3 nucleotides are TGTGCCTGGAGTGTACAGGTGGGAAATCAGCCCCAGCATTTT. Translation: CAWSVQVGNQPQHF.

The V gene is TRBV29-1, the J gene TRBJ1-1; TRBD1 is a possible D gene (5 bases). CDR1 and CDR2 from the germline V gene are SQVTM and ANQGSEA. CDR3 size: 12 residues. V gave up 7 bases and J gave up 0 bases, with 9 bases separating them. The CDR3 DNA follows: TGCAGCGCAGCAGGGTTGAACACTGAAGCTTTCTTT. Residues: CSAAGLNTEAFF.

This clone was picked up a small number of times. The chain links TRBV28 to TRBJ1-3, with TRBD1 as a possible D gene (6 bases). CDR3 length: 16 amino acids. Trimming took 2 bases from V and 3 from J, leaving 14 bases between them. Looked up from germline, CDR1 is MDHEN and CDR2 is SYDVKM. CDR3 sequence reads: CASSLGGAVIGNTIYF. CDR3 coding DNA: TGTGCCAGCAGTTTAGGGGGGGCGGTCATTGGAAACACCATATATTTT.

The chain uses TRBV7-3 and TRBJ2-2; 9 bases are shared with TRBD1. The junction had 2 bases not matched to a gene; V was cut back by 0 bases and J by 3 bases. The CDR3 is 16 residues long. Per germline, CDR1 SGHTA and CDR2 FQGTGA. CDR3 residues: CASSLTGQGYTGELFF. The CDR3 DNA sequence: TGTGCCAGCAGCTTAACGGGACAGGGCTACACCGGGGAGCTGTTTTTT. The complete variable domain, with remaining parts taken from reference TRBV7-3 and TRBJ2-2, reads GAGVSQTPSNKVTEKGKYVELRCDPISGHTALYWYRQSLGQGPEFLIYFQGTGAADDSGLPNDRFFAVRPEGSVSTLKIQRTERGDSAVYLCASSLTGQGYTGELFFGEGSRLTVL.